In its sample, the clone carrying this TCR beta chain was seen a few times. Antigen specificity is unknown. The data were obtained in a study of cytomegalovirus exposure and HLA in healthy donors. Study results and limitations: Analysis was carried out at a later point, and it linked a missense DCLRE1C variant to TCR beta V- and J-gene trimming.

PCR used 60 Vbeta primers and 13 Jbeta primers. Some clones are missing from TCRdb's copy, which holds only in-frame ones; the method was immunoSEQ multiplex PCR. The table lists 98,000 or so clones, 10% of them singletons. Donors counted as nominally healthy when sampled, yet unrecorded immune exposures were likely. Germline loops: CDR1 LNHDA, CDR2 SQIVND (reference sequence). The CDR3 spans 12 residues. The V and J ends lost 0 bases and 11 bases respectively, with 10 bases between them. This TCR derives from a man aged 35-49 years in good health and CMV-seropositive. This chain joins TRBV19 and TRBJ1-1; D ambiguous. Material: PBMCs. The DNA for the CDR3 is TGTGCCAGTAGTATAGAAAACAGCCGGGCTTTCTTT. Translation gives CASSIENSRAFF.